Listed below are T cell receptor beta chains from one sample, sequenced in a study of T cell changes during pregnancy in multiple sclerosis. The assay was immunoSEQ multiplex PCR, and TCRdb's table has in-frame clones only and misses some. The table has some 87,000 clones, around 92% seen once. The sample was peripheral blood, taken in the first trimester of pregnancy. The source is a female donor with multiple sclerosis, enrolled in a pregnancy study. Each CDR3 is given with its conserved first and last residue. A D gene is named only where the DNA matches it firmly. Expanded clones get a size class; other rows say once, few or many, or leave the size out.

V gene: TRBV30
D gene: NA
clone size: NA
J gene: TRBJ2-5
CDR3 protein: CAWRKEETQYF
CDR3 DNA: TGTGCCTGGAGAAAGGAGGAGACCCAGTACTTC

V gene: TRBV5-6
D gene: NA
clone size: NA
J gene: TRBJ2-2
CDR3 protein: CASSFLLRRSGAGELFF
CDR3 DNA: TGTGCCAGCAGCTTTCTCTTGAGGCGCTCTGGGGCAGGGGAGCTGTTTTTT

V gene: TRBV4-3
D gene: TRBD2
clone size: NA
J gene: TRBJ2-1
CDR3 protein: CASSQVAGVANEQFF
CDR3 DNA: TGCGCCAGCAGCCAAGTAGCGGGAGTTGCTAATGAGCAGTTCTTC

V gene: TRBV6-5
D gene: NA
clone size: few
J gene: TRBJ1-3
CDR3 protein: CASRNTGISGNTIYF
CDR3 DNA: TGTGCCAGCAGAAATACGGGAATCTCTGGAAACACCATATATTTT

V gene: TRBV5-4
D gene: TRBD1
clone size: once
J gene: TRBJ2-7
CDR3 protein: CASSSSDRGGYEQYF
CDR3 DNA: TGTGCCAGCAGCTCATCAGACAGGGGTGGCTACGAGCAGTACTTC

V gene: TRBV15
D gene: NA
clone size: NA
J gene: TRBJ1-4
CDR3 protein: CATSRDPPKGPNEKLFF
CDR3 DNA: TGTGCCACCAGCAGAGATCCTCCAAAGGGGCCAAATGAAAAACTGTTTTTT

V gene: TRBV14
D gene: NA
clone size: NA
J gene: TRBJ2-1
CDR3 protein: CASSHRDALPGAHNNEQFF
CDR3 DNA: TGTGCCAGCAGCCACCGGGACGCACTGCCGGGAGCACACAACAATGAGCAGTTCTTC

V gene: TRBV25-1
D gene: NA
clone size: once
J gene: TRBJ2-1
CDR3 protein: CASSFSGLNNEQFF
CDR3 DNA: TGTGCCAGCAGTTTCAGCGGATTAAACAATGAGCAGTTCTTC

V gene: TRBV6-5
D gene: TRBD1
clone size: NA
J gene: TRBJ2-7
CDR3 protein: CASSKDRGSYEQYF
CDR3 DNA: TGTGCCAGCAGTAAAGACAGGGGCTCCTACGAGCAGTACTTC

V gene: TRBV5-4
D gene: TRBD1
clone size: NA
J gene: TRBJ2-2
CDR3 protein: CASSPQGVYTGELFF
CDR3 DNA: TGTGCCAGCAGCCCCCAGGGGGTTTACACCGGGGAGCTGTTTTTT

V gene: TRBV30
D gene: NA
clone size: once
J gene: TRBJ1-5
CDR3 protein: CAWSDGLSNQPQHF
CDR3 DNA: TGTGCCTGGAGTGACGGACTGAGCAATCAGCCCCAGCATTTT

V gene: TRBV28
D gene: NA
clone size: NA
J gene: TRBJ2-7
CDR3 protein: CASRVNNEQYF
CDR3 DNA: TGTGCCAGCAGGGTAAACAACGAGCAGTACTTC

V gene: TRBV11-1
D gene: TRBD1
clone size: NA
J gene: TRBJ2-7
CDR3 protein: CASSLGGQGYEQYF
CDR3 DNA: TGTGCCAGCAGCTTAGGAGGACAGGGGTACGAGCAGTACTTC

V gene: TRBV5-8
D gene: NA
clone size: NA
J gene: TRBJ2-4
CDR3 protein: CASSPRQILSTKNIQYF
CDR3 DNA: TGTGCCAGCAGCCCTAGACAGATTCTCTCAACTAAAAACATTCAGTACTTC

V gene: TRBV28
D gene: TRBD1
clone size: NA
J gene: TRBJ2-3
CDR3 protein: CAILPGQGFTDTQYF
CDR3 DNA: TGTGCCATCCTCCCGGGACAGGGATTCACAGATACGCAGTATTTT

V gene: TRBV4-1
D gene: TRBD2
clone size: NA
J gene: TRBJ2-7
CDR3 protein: CASSHLAGIYEQYF
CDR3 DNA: TGCGCCAGCAGCCATCTAGCGGGAATCTACGAGCAGTACTTC

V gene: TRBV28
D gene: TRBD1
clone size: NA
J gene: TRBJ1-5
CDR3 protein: CASSPLTDRDQPQHF
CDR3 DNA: TGTGCCAGCAGTCCCCTCACCGACAGGGATCAGCCCCAGCATTTT

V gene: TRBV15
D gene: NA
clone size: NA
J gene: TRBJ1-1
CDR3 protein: CATSRGQSNTEAFF
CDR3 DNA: TGTGCCACCAGCAGAGGACAGTCGAACACTGAAGCTTTCTTT

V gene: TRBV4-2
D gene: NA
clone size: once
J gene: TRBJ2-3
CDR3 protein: CASSHRGIEEDTQYF
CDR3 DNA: TGTGCCAGCAGCCACCGCGGGATCGAGGAAGATACGCAGTATTTT

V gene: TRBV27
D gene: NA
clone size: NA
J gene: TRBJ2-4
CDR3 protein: CASSLRSAAKNIQYF
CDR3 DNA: TGTGCCAGCAGTTTAAGGAGCGCAGCCAAAAACATTCAGTACTTC

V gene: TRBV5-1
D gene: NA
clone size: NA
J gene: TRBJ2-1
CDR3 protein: CASSLGVSGYEQFF
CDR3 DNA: TGCGCCAGCAGCTTGGGGGTATCGGGGTATGAGCAGTTCTTC

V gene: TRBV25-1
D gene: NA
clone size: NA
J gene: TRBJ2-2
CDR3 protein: CASSGTANTGELFF
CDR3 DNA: TGTGCCAGCAGTGGGACAGCGAACACCGGGGAGCTGTTTTTT

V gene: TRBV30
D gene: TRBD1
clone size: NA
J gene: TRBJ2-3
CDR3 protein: CAWRGHTGGSGGTQYF
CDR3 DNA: TGTGCCTGGAGGGGGCACACAGGGGGCTCCGGGGGTACGCAGTATTTT

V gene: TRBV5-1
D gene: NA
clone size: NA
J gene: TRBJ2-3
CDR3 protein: CASSLKSRESRDTQYF
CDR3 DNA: TGCGCCAGCAGCTTGAAATCACGGGAGAGTAGAGATACGCAGTATTTT

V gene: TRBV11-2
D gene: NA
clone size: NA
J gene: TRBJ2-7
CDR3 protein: CASSLLRGTVGYEQYF
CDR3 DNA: TGTGCCAGCAGCCTACTCCGGGGGACAGTGGGCTACGAGCAGTACTTC

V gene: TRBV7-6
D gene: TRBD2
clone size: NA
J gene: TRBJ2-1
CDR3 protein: CASSSFWREGQNEQFF
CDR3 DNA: TGTGCCAGCAGCTCCTTTTGGCGGGAGGGCCAGAATGAGCAGTTCTTC

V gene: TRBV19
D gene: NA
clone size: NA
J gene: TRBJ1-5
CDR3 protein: CASSIGQGSYQPQHF
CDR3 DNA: TGTGCCAGTAGTATTGGTCAGGGGTCGTATCAGCCCCAGCATTTT

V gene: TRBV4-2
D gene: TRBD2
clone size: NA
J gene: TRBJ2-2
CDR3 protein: CASSQLADTGELFF
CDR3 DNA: TGTGCCAGCAGCCAACTAGCGGACACCGGGGAGCTGTTTTTT

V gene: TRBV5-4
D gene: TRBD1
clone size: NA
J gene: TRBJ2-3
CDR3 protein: CASSLYGTGGADTQYF
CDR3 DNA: TGTGCCAGCAGCTTGTACGGGACAGGCGGGGCAGATACGCAGTATTTT

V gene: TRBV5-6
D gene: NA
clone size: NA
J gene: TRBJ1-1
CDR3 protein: CASTWGVDTEAFF
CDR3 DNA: TGTGCCAGCACTTGGGGGGTCGACACTGAAGCTTTCTTT

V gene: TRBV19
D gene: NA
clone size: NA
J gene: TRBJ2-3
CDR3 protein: CASHQQTGMSTDTQYF
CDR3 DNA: TGTGCCAGCCACCAACAAACAGGGATGAGCACAGATACGCAGTATTTT

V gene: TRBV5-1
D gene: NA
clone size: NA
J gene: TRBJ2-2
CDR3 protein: CASSDLSGEDTGELFF
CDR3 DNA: TGCGCCAGCAGCGATCTTTCTGGGGAGGACACCGGGGAGCTGTTTTTT

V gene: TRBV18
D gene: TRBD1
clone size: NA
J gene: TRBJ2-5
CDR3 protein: CASSPGQGNGETQYF
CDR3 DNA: TGTGCCAGCTCCCCCGGACAGGGCAATGGTGAGACCCAGTACTTC

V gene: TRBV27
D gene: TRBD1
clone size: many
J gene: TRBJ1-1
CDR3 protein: CASSFGTGEAFF
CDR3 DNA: TGTGCCAGCAGTTTCGGGACAGGGGAAGCTTTCTTT

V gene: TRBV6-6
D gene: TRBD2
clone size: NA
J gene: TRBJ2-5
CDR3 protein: CASSSRLAGGGETQYF
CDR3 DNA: TGTGCCAGCAGTTCCCGACTAGCGGGGGGGGGAGAGACCCAGTACTTC

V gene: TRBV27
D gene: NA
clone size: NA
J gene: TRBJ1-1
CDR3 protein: CASRTLPRKGVGTEAFF
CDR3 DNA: TGTGCCAGCCGTACCCTCCCCCGCAAGGGGGTTGGAACTGAAGCTTTCTTT

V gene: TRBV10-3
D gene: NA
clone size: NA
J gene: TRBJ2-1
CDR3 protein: CAISEISDEQFF
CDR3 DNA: TGTGCCATCAGTGAGATATCGGATGAGCAGTTCTTC

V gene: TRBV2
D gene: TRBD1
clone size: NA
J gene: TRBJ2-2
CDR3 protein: CASGDRKKITGELFF
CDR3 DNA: TGTGCCAGCGGGGACAGGAAAAAAATTACCGGGGAGCTGTTTTTT

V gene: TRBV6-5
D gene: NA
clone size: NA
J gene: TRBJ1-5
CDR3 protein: CASSTQTGNQPQHF
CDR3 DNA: TGTGCCAGCAGTACCCAGACAGGCAATCAGCCCCAGCATTTT